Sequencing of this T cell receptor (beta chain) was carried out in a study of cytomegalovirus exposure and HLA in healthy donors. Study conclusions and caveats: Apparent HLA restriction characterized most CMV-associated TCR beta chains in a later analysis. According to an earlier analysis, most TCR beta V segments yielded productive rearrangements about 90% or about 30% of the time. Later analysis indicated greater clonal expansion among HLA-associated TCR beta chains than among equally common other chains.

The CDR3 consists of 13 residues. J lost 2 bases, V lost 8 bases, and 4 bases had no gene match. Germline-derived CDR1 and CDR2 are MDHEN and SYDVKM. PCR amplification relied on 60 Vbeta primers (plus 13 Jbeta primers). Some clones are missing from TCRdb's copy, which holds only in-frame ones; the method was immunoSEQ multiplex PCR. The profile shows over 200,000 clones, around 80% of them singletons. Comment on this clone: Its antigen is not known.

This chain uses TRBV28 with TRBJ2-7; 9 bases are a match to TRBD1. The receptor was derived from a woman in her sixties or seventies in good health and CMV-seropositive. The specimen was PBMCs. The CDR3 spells CASGNRGPYEQYF. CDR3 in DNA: TGTGCCAGCGGGAACAGGGGGCCCTACGAGCAGTACTTC.